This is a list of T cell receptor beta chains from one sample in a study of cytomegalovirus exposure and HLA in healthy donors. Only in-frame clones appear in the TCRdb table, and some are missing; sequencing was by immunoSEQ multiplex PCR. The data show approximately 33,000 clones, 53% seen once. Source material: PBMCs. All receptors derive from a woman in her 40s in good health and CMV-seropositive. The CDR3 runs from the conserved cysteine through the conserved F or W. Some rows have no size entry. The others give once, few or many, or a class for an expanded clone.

CDR3aa: CASRKPGQGAKNTEAFF; j_gene: TRBJ1-1; abundance: few; v_gene: TRBV5-4
CDR3aa: CASSLTGNGNTIYF; j_gene: TRBJ1-3; abundance: few; v_gene: TRBV7-6
CDR3aa: CASSGAQAGYTF; j_gene: TRBJ1-2; abundance: medium-sized; v_gene: TRBV6-6
CDR3aa: CASSFDRGSPLHF; j_gene: TRBJ1-6; abundance: NA; v_gene: TRBV7-6
CDR3aa: CASSKAGGARYYGYTF; j_gene: TRBJ1-2; abundance: NA; v_gene: TRBV28
CDR3aa: CAWSVFSGRSYEQYF; j_gene: TRBJ2-7; abundance: NA; v_gene: TRBV30
CDR3aa: CASSPGENQPQHF; j_gene: TRBJ1-5; abundance: few; v_gene: TRBV6-5
CDR3aa: CAWTRSWEGYTF; j_gene: TRBJ1-2; abundance: NA; v_gene: TRBV30
CDR3aa: CASSLESRGSYNEQFF; j_gene: TRBJ2-1; abundance: NA; v_gene: TRBV11-2
CDR3aa: CASSLAGSGGAVKTQYF; j_gene: TRBJ2-5; abundance: once; v_gene: TRBV11-2
CDR3aa: CASSRRTGGDTEAFF; j_gene: TRBJ1-1; abundance: NA; v_gene: TRBV5-1
CDR3aa: CASSLGAGQTRYF; j_gene: TRBJ2-7; abundance: NA; v_gene: TRBV7-9
CDR3aa: CASSTTSGQETQYF; j_gene: TRBJ2-5; abundance: NA; v_gene: TRBV5-6
CDR3aa: CAWTIGLAGETQYF; j_gene: TRBJ2-5; abundance: NA; v_gene: TRBV30
CDR3aa: CASSLAADRPSYGYTF; j_gene: TRBJ1-2; abundance: NA; v_gene: TRBV7-9
CDR3aa: CASSQDRDGRGTPLHF; j_gene: TRBJ1-6; abundance: NA; v_gene: TRBV4-1
CDR3aa: CATRDRRGSGVYEQYF; j_gene: TRBJ2-7; abundance: NA; v_gene: TRBV19
CDR3aa: CASSSGQGVNEQYF; j_gene: TRBJ2-7; abundance: NA; v_gene: TRBV5-1
CDR3aa: CASSFTGVFHEKLFF; j_gene: TRBJ1-4; abundance: NA; v_gene: TRBV7-2
CDR3aa: CASSLGQGGEKLFF; j_gene: TRBJ1-4; abundance: NA; v_gene: TRBV7-2
CDR3aa: CASSAGLAGGLIQYF; j_gene: TRBJ2-4; abundance: few; v_gene: TRBV6-1
CDR3aa: CASSLQNSPLHF; j_gene: TRBJ1-6; abundance: few; v_gene: TRBV18
CDR3aa: CAWNRGSGSPLHF; j_gene: TRBJ1-6; abundance: few; v_gene: TRBV30
CDR3aa: CASSASVAGGYEQYF; j_gene: TRBJ2-7; abundance: NA; v_gene: TRBV2
CDR3aa: CSVSTGVDSPLHF; j_gene: TRBJ1-6; abundance: NA; v_gene: TRBV29-1
CDR3aa: CASSQDRTSGGPRTGELFF; j_gene: TRBJ2-2; abundance: few; v_gene: TRBV4-2
CDR3aa: CASSLPLTYEQYF; j_gene: TRBJ2-7; abundance: NA; v_gene: TRBV27
CDR3aa: CASCLTTGRNTEAFF; j_gene: TRBJ1-1; abundance: NA; v_gene: TRBV18
CDR3aa: CASSPSQPAYEQYF; j_gene: TRBJ2-7; abundance: NA; v_gene: TRBV18
CDR3aa: CASSLRQYNEQFF; j_gene: TRBJ2-1; abundance: NA; v_gene: TRBV18
CDR3aa: CASSRWGEVYGYTF; j_gene: TRBJ1-2; abundance: NA; v_gene: TRBV28
CDR3aa: CASSLQQGAWNEQFF; j_gene: TRBJ2-1; abundance: NA; v_gene: TRBV6-6
CDR3aa: CASSPMRRTALFVGAFF; j_gene: TRBJ1-1; abundance: few; v_gene: TRBV7-9
CDR3aa: CASTTTGSNTGELFF; j_gene: TRBJ2-2; abundance: NA; v_gene: TRBV6-1
CDR3aa: CASSLTGYSNQPQHF; j_gene: TRBJ1-5; abundance: few; v_gene: TRBV6-1
CDR3aa: CASSPQGAGYTF; j_gene: TRBJ1-2; abundance: NA; v_gene: TRBV5-4
CDR3aa: CASSDRSNTGELFF; j_gene: TRBJ2-2; abundance: NA; v_gene: TRBV25-1
CDR3aa: CASSLARLNTEAFF; j_gene: TRBJ1-1; abundance: NA; v_gene: TRBV7-9
CDR3aa: CASTGGLSYNEQFF; j_gene: TRBJ2-1; abundance: NA; v_gene: TRBV9
CDR3aa: CASSTGVDGTEAFF; j_gene: TRBJ1-1; abundance: NA; v_gene: TRBV2
CDR3aa: CSGTQGDYGYTF; j_gene: TRBJ1-2; abundance: few; v_gene: TRBV29-1
CDR3aa: CASMDSQETQYF; j_gene: TRBJ2-5; abundance: NA; v_gene: TRBV11-2
CDR3aa: CASSTSGTVEYEQYF; j_gene: TRBJ2-7; abundance: few; v_gene: TRBV7-2
CDR3aa: CSVEGQGLNEQFF; j_gene: TRBJ2-1; abundance: NA; v_gene: TRBV29-1
CDR3aa: CASSETGTGVETQYF; j_gene: TRBJ2-5; abundance: NA; v_gene: TRBV9
CDR3aa: CASKGSGGLNEQFF; j_gene: TRBJ2-1; abundance: NA; v_gene: TRBV2
CDR3aa: CASTPSGTGTNYGYTF; j_gene: TRBJ1-2; abundance: NA; v_gene: TRBV5-1
CDR3aa: CASSSSDRDEQYF; j_gene: TRBJ2-7; abundance: NA; v_gene: TRBV28
CDR3aa: CASSNVPGASYEQYF; j_gene: TRBJ2-7; abundance: few; v_gene: TRBV5-1
CDR3aa: CASSEGQGGNYGYTF; j_gene: TRBJ1-2; abundance: few; v_gene: TRBV2
CDR3aa: CSVYSSGGAGELFF; j_gene: TRBJ2-2; abundance: NA; v_gene: TRBV29-1
CDR3aa: CASSLGGANTGELFF; j_gene: TRBJ2-2; abundance: NA; v_gene: TRBV5-1
CDR3aa: CASSSGLAGVTDTQYF; j_gene: TRBJ2-3; abundance: NA; v_gene: TRBV5-4
CDR3aa: CASSLLGEPNSPLHF; j_gene: TRBJ1-6; abundance: NA; v_gene: TRBV11-2